This TCR beta chain was captured in a study of chemoradiotherapy in HPV16-positive cancers. In the study overall: Candidate HPV-specific T-cell clones and common TCR motifs came from functional assays in a couple of HPV16-positive patients.

Samples were taken several times over chemoradiotherapy. Assay used: immunoSEQ multiplex PCR; TCRdb lists only in-frame clones, some missing. Among fewer than 30,000 clones, less than 95% were seen once, and the ten largest hold over 2.5%. V lost 2 bases, J lost 4 bases, and 7 bases lay in between. This CDR3 is built from 13 residues. Germline assignment: CDR1 SGHRS and CDR2 YFSETQ. Only one count was recorded for this clone. Its antigen is still unknown. Whole-study results and caveats: Candidate HPV-specific clones and E7-related TCR motifs grew in tumor during treatment.

The sequence derives from a human donor with HPV-associated anogenital cancer. The chain has TRBV5-1 and TRBJ1-5, with unresolved D. The sample was gathered from a patient who underwent chemoradiotherapy. The CDR3 is CASSLSGNQPQHF. For the CDR3, the DNA is TGCGCCAGCAGCTTATCGGGTAATCAGCCCCAGCATTTT.